The 15 T cell receptor beta chains reported below all come from one sample, sequenced in a study of shared clonotypes between healthy human individuals. Clones were read by immunoSEQ multiplex PCR, and TCRdb kept only the in-frame ones, dropping some. The sample has some 2,100,000 clones, 90% to 96% seen once; the top ten hold around 0.13%. Sequencing input: naive CD4+ T cells sorted from blood. Noted subset: CD45RA+ positively selected. The receptors here all came from a man aged 18 to 29 in good health.

The chain recombines TRBV21-1 with TRBJ1-5. TRBV21-1 corresponds to a pseudogene. CDR3 length: 15 amino acids. In DNA form, the CDR3 reads TGTGCCAGCAGCTCAGCAGCGTATAGCAATCAGCCCCAGCATTTT. Its protein product is CASSSAAYSNQPQHF.

The rearrangement uses TRBV11-2 and TRBJ2-7; 7 positions match TRBD1. Trimming removed 5 bases from V and 5 bases from J; junction bases left unmatched: 12. CDR1 SGHAT and CDR2 FQNNGV come from the germline V gene. The CDR3 consists of 15 residues. CDR3 bases: TGTGCCAGCAGCCCCTCGTGGCAGGGGGTAGACGAGCAGTACTTC. Translated, it gives CASSPSWQGVDEQYF.

The gene calls are TRBV5-4 and TRBJ2-7, with 7 positions matching TRBD1. Germline CDR1 is SGHNT and CDR2 is YYREEE (reference sequence). J gave up 2 bases and V 5 bases, and 10 bases lay outside the gene matches. The CDR3 is 15 residues long. In nucleotides, the CDR3 is TGTGCCAGCAGTCATCCGGGACAGAGTACCTACGAGCAGTACTTC. Translated, it gives CASSHPGQSTYEQYF.

A single count supports this clone. This rearrangement joins TRBV5-1 to TRBJ2-1; TRBD2 matches 9 bases. V lost 0 bases to trimming and J lost 10 bases; unmatched junction nucleotides: 8. This CDR3 contains 15 residues. Germline-derived CDR1 and CDR2 are SGHRS and YFSETQ. CDR3 in amino acids: CASSLGPSGNGEQFF. The CDR3 nucleotides read TGCGCCAGCAGCTTGGGCCCTAGCGGGAATGGCGAGCAGTTCTTC. The full variable domain, with the rest looked up from reference TRBV5-1 and TRBJ2-1, is KAGVTQTPRYLIKTRGQQVTLSCSPISGHRSVSWYQQTPGQGLQFLFEYFSETQRNKGNFPGRFSGRQFSNSRSEMNVSTLELGDSALYLCASSLGPSGNGEQFFGPGTRLTVL.

V is TRBV11-2 and J is TRBJ1-6; 8 nucleotides line up with TRBD1. V was pared by 0 bases and J by 9 bases, with 4 bases of the junction left unmatched. Germline CDR1 reads SGHAT; CDR2 reads FQNNGV. The CDR3 runs to 15 residues. The CDR3 sequence is CASSLEGRGLSPLHF. For the CDR3, the DNA is TGTGCCAGCAGCTTAGAGGGCAGGGGGCTTTCACCCCTCCACTTT.

The rearrangement joins TRBV6-4 to TRBJ1-1; D might be TRBD1 (6 bases). The V end lost 5 bases, the J end lost 4 bases, and 20 bases lay between the germline ends. CDR1 and CDR2 (germline): MRHNA, SNTAGT. This CDR3 region has 16 residues. The CDR3 loop reads CASSTPTQGGRTEAFF. CDR3 coding DNA: TGTGCCAGCAGTACCCCAACGCAAGGGGGGCGCACTGAAGCTTTCTTT.

The chain is built from TRBV6-6 and TRBJ1-5; 8 bases map to TRBD1. Germline V gives CDR1 MNHNY, CDR2 SVGAGI (reference sequence). V trimming: 2 bases; J trimming: 3 bases; junction bases outside the gene matches: 3. The CDR3 length is 15 residues. CDR3 sequence: CASSYRTGNNQPQHF. The CDR3 DNA is TGTGCCAGCAGTTACCGGACAGGGAACAATCAGCCCCAGCATTTT.

This sequence joins TRBV2 and TRBJ1-1; no reliable D call. Looked up from germline, CDR1 is SNHLY and CDR2 is FYNNEI. The CDR3 consists of 14 residues. Trimming shortened V by 4 bases and J by 4 bases, and 13 bases separated the two germline ends. CDR3 nucleotides: TGTGCCAGCAGTGCGGTCAGCATGACCACTGAAGCTTTCTTT. Amino acids: CASSAVSMTTEAFF.

The V gene is TRBV6-4, the J gene TRBJ2-3; 11 nucleotides match TRBD1. The CDR3 length is 14 residues. From germline, CDR1 is MRHNA and CDR2 SNTAGT. The V gene end was trimmed by 6 bases and the J gene end by 5 bases; junction bases not matched to a gene: 4. The CDR3 spells CASRMDRGQDTQYF. In nucleotides, the CDR3 is TGTGCCAGCAGGATGGACAGGGGGCAAGATACGCAGTATTTT.

This sequence joins TRBV5-1 and TRBJ2-5, with D hard to call. CDR1 and CDR2 (germline): SGHRS, YFSETQ. CDR3 length equals 15 residues. Deletions cut 0 bases from V and 4 bases from J, with 13 bases between. The chain's CDR3 is CASSLVTARSETQYF. CDR3 DNA sequence: TGCGCCAGCAGCTTGGTGACGGCTCGGTCAGAGACCCAGTACTTC. Using reference TRBV5-1 and TRBJ2-5 for the parts outside the CDR3, the full variable domain is KAGVTQTPRYLIKTRGQQVTLSCSPISGHRSVSWYQQTPGQGLQFLFEYFSETQRNKGNFPGRFSGRQFSNSRSEMNVSTLELGDSALYLCASSLVTARSETQYFGPGTRLLVL.

This chain connects TRBV9 to TRBJ2-3; TRBD1 matches at 8 bases. The V segment lost 3 bases and the J segment 0 bases; nucleotides outside the gene matches: 6. CDR1 is SGDLS, CDR2 YYNGEE, per germline. The CDR3 consists of 16 residues. The CDR3 loop is CASSEGTGASTDTQYF. The CDR3 DNA reads TGTGCCAGCAGCGAGGGGACAGGCGCTAGCACAGATACGCAGTATTTT.

The chain combines TRBV5-1 with TRBJ2-5; unclear D gene. The CDR3 loop spans 15 amino acids. From germline, CDR1 is SGHRS and CDR2 YFSETQ. V gave up 2 bases and J gave up 1 base, with 12 bases separating them. The CDR3 loop is CASSFRIGIQETQYF. The DNA of the CDR3 is TGCGCCAGCAGCTTTCGGATAGGGATCCAAGAGACCCAGTACTTC.

The genes are TRBV29-1 and TRBJ2-1; no firm D call. The V end was cut by 5 bases, the J end by 2 bases, with 10 bases between. Germline CDR1 and CDR2: SQVTM and ANQGSEA. The CDR3 length is 13 residues. This CDR3 is CSVTIATYNEQFF. In nucleotides, the CDR3 is TGCAGCGTTACCATAGCCACCTACAATGAGCAGTTCTTC.

J is TRBJ1-3 and V is TRBV11-2; 10 bases line up with TRBD1. Trimming took 0 bases from V and 8 from J; bases not matched to a gene: 1. Germline V gene sequence: CDR1 SGHAT, CDR2 FQNNGV. CDR3 length equals 14 residues. CDR3 sequence (DNA): TGTGCCAGCAGCTTAGACGGGACAGGGGACACCATATATTTT. Protein sequence: CASSLDGTGDTIYF.

The chain carries TRBV27 and TRBJ2-2; 7 bases align to TRBD1. V lost 6 bases, J lost 1 base, and 2 bases stayed unmatched. Looked up from germline, CDR1 is MNHEY and CDR2 is SMNVEV (reference sequence). The CDR3 extends over 14 amino acids. The CDR3 DNA reads TGTGCCAGCAGGTGGACAGGGAACACCGGGGAGCTGTTTTTT. It yields the protein CASRWTGNTGELFF.